What follows describes a single T cell receptor beta chain. This clonotype was seen a few times. The specificity of this receptor is unknown. The record has no base qualities; no much larger clone is one base away. Ends trimmed: V by 6 bases, J by 7 bases; bases unmatched to a gene: 10. Based on the germline V gene, the CDR1 and CDR2 sequences are MNHNS and SASEGT. Its CDR3 holds 17 amino acids, cysteine through phenylalanine. This entry keeps only the CDR3 DNA: 51 bases, framed from base 1. This entry comes from a study of identical twins (TCRdb year 2016). About the full investigation: To test whether fetal clonotypes persist, this study deep-sequenced TCR alpha and beta repertoires from monozygotic twins, from unrelated adults of various ages, and from cord blood. Replicate twin experiments were performed at different times using different library preparation protocols to rule out contamination.

The library was obtained by 5' RACE. TCRdb names Illumina HiSeq 2000 as the instrument used. A universal primer binding site was added through template switching, and the final cDNA carried a unique molecular identifier so that TCR cDNA molecules could be counted accurately. Specific primers in the conserved constant-segment region were used to synthesize first-strand cDNA for the TCR alpha and beta chains. To control for contamination, each cDNA library was double barcoded with a SMART-Mk sample barcode plus Illumina barcodes. Two successive PCR steps introduced TruSeq adapter sequences along with Illumina sample barcodes. The TCR alpha and beta cDNA libraries were sequenced on the Illumina HiSeq platform using custom primers. The original methods were these. MiGEC was used to process raw reads and extract unique molecular identifiers, and MiXCR was used to find CDR3 positions. Recombination models were inferred per individual with the repgenHMM and IGoR tools using an EM algorithm. Shared clonotypes were analyzed with the tcR package in R, and sharing was normalized by the product of cloneset sizes. Out-of-frame nonproductive sequences were analyzed to study raw recombination free of thymic and clonal selection effects. In-frame beta chains were kept once TCRdb had trimmed the public reads at Q25 with fastp and called clones with MiXCR. Records with the same CDR3 protein are collapsed into one entry carrying the most frequent genes and DNA. The V and J calls were determined by TCRdb, not by the authors. Here the sample has about 470,000 distinct CDR3 sequences; more than 20% occur a single time. The ten largest clones take up about 2.7% of the sample.

What the study reported, not specific to this receptor: Invariant T cells such as MAIT and iNKT could partly confound zero-insertion analyses, though diverse VJ usage argued against this for most clonotypes. Fewer insertions were carried by abundant cord blood beta clonotypes; a weaker similar trend was observed in young adult naive repertoires, while no such trend was observed in memory repertoires. The excess sharing between twins in beta out-of-frame sequences was weaker because fewer shared sequences reduced the signal-to-noise ratio. Because the same donors could not be followed over many years, conclusions were based on cross-sectional statistical analysis. Compared with coincidental sharing between unrelated individuals, out-of-frame TCR alpha sequences shared between twins had an excess of sequences with low generation probability. In monozygotic twins, recombination models systematically underestimated out-of-frame TCR alpha sharing, but the models matched the sharing seen between unrelated individuals.

Every donor in the study was a healthy Caucasian. Three pairs of female monozygotic twins, all aged 18 to 29 years, made up the twin cohort. Positive isolation kits from Invitrogen were used to isolate the CD4+ and CD8+ T cell populations. In addition, the sample was reused for a study of T cells expressing NK-cell markers. The second paper states: Three sorted T-cell subsets (CD3+CD56+NKG2C+, CD3+CD56+NKG2C- and CD3+CD56-NKG2C+) from roughly 8 donors had their TCR beta-chain repertoires profiled. Of the eight sequenced donors, seven were found to be HCMV-seropositive and one was found to be HCMV-seronegative. To restrict sorting to alphabetaTCR-expressing T cells, an anti-gammadeltaTCR antibody was added in several experiments. For about 6 donors, the dominant CD3+CD56+NKG2C+ clonotypes were among the top 10 CD8+ clonotypes and accounted for about 1.0-7.5% of CD8+ T cells. Those dominant clonotypes were again the most abundant among CD3+CD56-NKG2C+ cells in a few donors, at about 28.3-65%. Whether the expanded NKG2C-expressing T cell clones were specific for HCMV antigens was left unclear. The eight sequenced donors were randomly selected healthy volunteers, three men and five women. A commercial ELISA kit detecting HCMV-specific IgG in serum was used to determine HCMV serostatus. MIGEC was used to demultiplex reads and group reads by UMI, and MiTCR was used to assemble and quantify clonotypes. Only TCR cDNA sequences supported by at least two reads were kept to exclude erroneous sequences. Downstream repertoire analysis used the tcR package, and clonotypes were matched across fractions by CDR3 nucleotide sequence plus V segment. VDJmatch was used to annotate antigen specificity against VDJdb, with one amino acid substitution in CDR3 allowed.

The V gene is TRBV6-1 and the J gene is TRBJ2-1; TRBD2 aligns with 15 central bases. Input material: CD4+ T cells sorted from blood. The receptor's source is a woman aged 18-35 years in good health. The bases read TGTGCCAGCAGCCTCGGACTAGCGGGAGGGCGTAAAAATGAGCAGTTCTTC. This encodes CASSLGLAGGRKNEQFF.